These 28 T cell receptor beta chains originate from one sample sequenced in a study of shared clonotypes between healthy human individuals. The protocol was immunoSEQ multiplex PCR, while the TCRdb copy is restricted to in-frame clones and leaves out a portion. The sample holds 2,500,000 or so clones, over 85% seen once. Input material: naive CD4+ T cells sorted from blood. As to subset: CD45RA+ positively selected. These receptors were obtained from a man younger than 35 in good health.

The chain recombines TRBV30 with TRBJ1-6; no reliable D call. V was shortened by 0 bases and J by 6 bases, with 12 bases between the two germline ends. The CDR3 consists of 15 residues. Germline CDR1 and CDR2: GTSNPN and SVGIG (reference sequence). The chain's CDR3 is CAWSVGLSRNSPLHF. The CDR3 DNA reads TGTGCCTGGAGTGTAGGACTGTCCCGTAATTCACCCCTCCACTTT. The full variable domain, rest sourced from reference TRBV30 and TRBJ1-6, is SQTIHQWPATLVQPVGSPLSLECTVEGTSNPNLYWYRQAAGRGLQLLFYSVGIGQISSEVPQNLSASRPQDRQFILSSKKLLLSDSGFYLCAWSVGLSRNSPLHFGNGTRLTVT.

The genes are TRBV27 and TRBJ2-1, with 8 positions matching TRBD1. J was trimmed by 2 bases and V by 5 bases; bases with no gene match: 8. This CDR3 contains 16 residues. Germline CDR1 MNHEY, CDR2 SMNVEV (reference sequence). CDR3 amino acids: CASSAQGQAPYNEQFF. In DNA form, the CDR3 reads TGTGCCAGCAGTGCGCAGGGACAGGCACCCTACAATGAGCAGTTCTTC.

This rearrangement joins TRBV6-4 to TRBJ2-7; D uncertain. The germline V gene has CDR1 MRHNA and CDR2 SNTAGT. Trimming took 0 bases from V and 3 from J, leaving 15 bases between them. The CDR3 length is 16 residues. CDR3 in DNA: TGTGCCAGCAGTGACTCCGATGACCCCGGTCGCTACGAGCAGTACTTC. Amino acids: CASSDSDDPGRYEQYF.

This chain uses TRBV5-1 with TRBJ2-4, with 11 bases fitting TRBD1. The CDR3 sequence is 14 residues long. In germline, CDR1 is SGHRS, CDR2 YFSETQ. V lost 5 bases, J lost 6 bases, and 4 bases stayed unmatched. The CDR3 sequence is CASRTGTGGNIQYF. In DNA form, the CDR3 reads TGCGCCAGCAGAACCGGGACAGGGGGAAACATTCAGTACTTC.

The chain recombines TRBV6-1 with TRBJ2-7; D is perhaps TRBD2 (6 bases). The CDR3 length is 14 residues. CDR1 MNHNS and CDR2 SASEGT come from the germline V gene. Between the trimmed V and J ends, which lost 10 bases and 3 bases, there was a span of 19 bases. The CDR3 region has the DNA TGTGCCACCACCCCGGGACTTCAGGTCTACGAGCAGTACTTC. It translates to CATTPGLQVYEQYF.

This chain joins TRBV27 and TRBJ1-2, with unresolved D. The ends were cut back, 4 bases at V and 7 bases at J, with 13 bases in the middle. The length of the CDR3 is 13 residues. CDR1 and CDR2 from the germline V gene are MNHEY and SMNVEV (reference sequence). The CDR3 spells CASSSGFGSGYTF. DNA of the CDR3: TGTGCCAGCAGTTCCGGATTTGGATCTGGCTACACCTTC.

CDR3 nucleotides: TGTGCCAGCAGCTTGACTGGGGAAAACATTCAGTACTTC. Translated: CASSLTGENIQYF. V gene TRBV5-4 combines with J gene TRBJ2-4, with D hard to call. Trimming left V 1 base short and J 5 bases short, with 7 bases between. The CDR3 length is 13 residues. The germline V gene encodes CDR1 SGHNT and CDR2 YYREEE (reference sequence).

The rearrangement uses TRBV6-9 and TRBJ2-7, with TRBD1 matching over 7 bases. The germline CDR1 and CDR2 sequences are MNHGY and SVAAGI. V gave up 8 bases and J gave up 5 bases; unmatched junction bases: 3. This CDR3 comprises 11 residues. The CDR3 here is CASPRGHEQYF. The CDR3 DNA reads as TGTGCCAGCCCGAGGGGGCACGAGCAGTACTTC.

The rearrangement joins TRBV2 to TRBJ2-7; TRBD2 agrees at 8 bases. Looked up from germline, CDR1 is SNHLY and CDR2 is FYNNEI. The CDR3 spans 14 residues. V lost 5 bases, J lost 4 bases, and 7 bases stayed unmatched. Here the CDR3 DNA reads TGTGCCAGCAGTCGAGCGGGAGAGGGATACGAGCAGTACTTC. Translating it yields CASSRAGEGYEQYF.

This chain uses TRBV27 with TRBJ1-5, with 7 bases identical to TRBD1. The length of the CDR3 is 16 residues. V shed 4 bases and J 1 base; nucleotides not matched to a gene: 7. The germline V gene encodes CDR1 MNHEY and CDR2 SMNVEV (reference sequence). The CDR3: CASSSRQGGSNQPQHF. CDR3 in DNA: TGTGCCAGCAGTTCCCGACAGGGTGGGAGCAATCAGCCCCAGCATTTT.

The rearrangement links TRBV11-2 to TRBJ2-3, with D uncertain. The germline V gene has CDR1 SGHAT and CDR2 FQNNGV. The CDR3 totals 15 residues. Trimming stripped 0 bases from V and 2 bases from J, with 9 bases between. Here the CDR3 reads CASSLDGQNTDTQYF. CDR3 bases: TGTGCCAGCAGCTTAGATGGGCAAAACACAGATACGCAGTATTTT.

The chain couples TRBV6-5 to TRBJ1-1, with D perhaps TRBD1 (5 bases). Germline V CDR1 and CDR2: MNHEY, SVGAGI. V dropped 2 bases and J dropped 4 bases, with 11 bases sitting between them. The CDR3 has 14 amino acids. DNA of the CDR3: TGTGCCAGCAGTTACGGGGCCACGGGCACTGAAGCTTTCTTT. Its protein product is CASSYGATGTEAFF.

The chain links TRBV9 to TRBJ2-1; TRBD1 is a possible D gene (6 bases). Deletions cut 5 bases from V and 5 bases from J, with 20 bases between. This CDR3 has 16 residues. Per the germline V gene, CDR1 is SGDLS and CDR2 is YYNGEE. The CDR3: CASSATGTGRNNEQFF. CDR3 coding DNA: TGTGCCAGCAGTGCAACGGGCACAGGGCGGAACAATGAGCAGTTCTTC.

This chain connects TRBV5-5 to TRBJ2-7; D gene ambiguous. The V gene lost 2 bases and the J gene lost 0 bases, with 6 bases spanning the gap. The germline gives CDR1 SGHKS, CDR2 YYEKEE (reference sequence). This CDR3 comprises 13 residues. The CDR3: CASSLLNSYEQYF. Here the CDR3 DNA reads TGTGCCAGCAGCTTACTTAACTCCTACGAGCAGTACTTC.

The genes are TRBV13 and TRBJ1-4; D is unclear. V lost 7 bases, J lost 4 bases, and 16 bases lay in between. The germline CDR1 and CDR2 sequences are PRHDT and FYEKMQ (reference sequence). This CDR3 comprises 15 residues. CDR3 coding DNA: TGTGCCAGCAAAAGGCTTGGAGACCTTAATGAAAAACTGTTTTTT. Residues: CASKRLGDLNEKLFF.

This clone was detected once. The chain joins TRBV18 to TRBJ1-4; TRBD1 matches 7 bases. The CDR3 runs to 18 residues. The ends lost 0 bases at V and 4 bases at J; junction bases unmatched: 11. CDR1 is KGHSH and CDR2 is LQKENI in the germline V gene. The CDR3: CASSPPGQATTLNEKLFF. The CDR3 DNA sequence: TGTGCCAGCTCACCACCTGGACAGGCAACAACGCTTAATGAAAAACTGTTTTTT.

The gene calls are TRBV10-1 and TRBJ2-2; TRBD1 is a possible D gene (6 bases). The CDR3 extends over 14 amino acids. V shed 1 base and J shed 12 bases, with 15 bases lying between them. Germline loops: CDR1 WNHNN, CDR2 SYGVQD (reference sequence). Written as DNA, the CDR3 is TGCGCCAGCAGTGAGTACAGGGCAGGACCGAAGCTGTTTTTT. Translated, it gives CASSEYRAGPKLFF.

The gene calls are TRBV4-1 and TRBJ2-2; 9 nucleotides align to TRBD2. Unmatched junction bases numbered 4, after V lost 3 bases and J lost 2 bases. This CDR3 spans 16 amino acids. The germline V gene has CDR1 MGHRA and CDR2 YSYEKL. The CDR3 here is CASSHNSGSNTGELFF. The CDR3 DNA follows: TGCGCCAGCAGCCACAATAGCGGGAGCAACACCGGGGAGCTGTTTTTT.

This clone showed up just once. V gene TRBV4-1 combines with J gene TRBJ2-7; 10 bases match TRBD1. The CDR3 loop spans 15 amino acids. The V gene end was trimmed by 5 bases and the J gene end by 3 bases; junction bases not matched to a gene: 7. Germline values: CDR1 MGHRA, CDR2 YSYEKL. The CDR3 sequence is CASSTTGTGVYEQYF. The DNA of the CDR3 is TGCGCCAGCAGCACCACCGGGACAGGGGTCTACGAGCAGTACTTC.

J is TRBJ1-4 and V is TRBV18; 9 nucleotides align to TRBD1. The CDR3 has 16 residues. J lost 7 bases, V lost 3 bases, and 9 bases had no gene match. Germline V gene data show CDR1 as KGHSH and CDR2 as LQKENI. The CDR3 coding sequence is TGTGCCAGCTCACCTGGAGGACAGGGGATGGGTGAAAAACTGTTTTTT. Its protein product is CASSPGGQGMGEKLFF.

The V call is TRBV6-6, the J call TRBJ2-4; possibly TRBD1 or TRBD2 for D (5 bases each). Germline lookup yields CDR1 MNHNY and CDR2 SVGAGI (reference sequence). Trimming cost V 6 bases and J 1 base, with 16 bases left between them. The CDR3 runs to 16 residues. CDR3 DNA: TGTGCCAGCAGGGATGGGACCCTGGCGGCCAAAAACATTCAGTACTTC. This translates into CASRDGTLAAKNIQYF.

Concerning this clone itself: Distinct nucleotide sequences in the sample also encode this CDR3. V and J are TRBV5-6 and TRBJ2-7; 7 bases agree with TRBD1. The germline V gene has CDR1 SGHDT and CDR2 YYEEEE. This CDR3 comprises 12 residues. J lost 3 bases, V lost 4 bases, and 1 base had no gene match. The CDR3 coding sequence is TGTGCCAGCAGCCGGGACAGCTACGAGCAGTACTTC. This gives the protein CASSRDSYEQYF.

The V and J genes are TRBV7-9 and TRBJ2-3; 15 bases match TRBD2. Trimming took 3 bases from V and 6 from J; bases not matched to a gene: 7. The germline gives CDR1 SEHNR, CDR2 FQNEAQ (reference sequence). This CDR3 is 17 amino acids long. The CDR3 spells CASSFMGLAGGGDTQYF. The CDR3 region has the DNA TGTGCCAGCAGCTTTATGGGACTAGCGGGGGGCGGTGATACGCAGTATTTT.

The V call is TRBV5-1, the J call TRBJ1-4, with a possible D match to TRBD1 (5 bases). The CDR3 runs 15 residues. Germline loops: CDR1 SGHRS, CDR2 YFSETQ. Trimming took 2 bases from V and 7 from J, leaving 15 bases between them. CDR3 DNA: TGCGCCAGCAGCTTTCGGGGCAGGGTCAGTGAAAAACTGTTTTTT. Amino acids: CASSFRGRVSEKLFF.

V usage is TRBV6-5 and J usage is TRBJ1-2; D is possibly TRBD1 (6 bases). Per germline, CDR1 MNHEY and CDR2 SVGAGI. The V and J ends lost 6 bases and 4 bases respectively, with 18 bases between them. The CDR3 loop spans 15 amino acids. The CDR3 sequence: CASRLGTKVTYGYTF. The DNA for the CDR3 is TGTGCCAGCAGATTAGGGACAAAGGTCACCTATGGCTACACCTTC.

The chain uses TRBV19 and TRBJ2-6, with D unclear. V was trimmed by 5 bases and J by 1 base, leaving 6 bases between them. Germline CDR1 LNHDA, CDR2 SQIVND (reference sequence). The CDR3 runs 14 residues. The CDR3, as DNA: TGTGCCAGTAGTGCTCAATCTGGGGCCAACGTCCTGACTTTC. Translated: CASSAQSGANVLTF.

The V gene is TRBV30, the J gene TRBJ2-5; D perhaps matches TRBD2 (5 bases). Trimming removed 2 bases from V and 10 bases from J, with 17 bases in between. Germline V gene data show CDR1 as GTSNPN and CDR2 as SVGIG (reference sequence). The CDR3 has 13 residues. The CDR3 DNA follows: TGTGCCTGGAGTCCCAGCCCCCAAGAGGGCCAGTACTTC. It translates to CAWSPSPQEGQYF.

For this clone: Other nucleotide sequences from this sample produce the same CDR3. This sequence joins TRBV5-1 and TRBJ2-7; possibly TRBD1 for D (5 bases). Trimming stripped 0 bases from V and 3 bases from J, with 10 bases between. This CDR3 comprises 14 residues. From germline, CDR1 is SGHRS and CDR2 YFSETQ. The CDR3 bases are TGCGCCAGCAGCTTGGCCGTCCAGGGCTACGAGCAGTACTTC. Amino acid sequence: CASSLAVQGYEQYF.